This TCR beta chain was obtained from a study of identical twins. V gave up 2 bases and J gave up 5 bases, with 4 bases separating them. From germline, CDR1 is GTSNPN and CDR2 SVGIG (reference sequence). The CDR3 contains 10 residues. Each CDR3 protein is one row after TCRdb ran MiXCR on the 5' RACE reads. This sample yields 650,000 to 800,000 distinct CDR3 sequences, of which 8.6% are seen a single time; approximately 0.96% belongs to the top ten. These records were also assigned to another study, of yellow fever vaccine responses in identical twins.

Source material: PBMCs. The TCR originated in a woman between 18 and 29 years old in good health. The chain recombines TRBV30 with TRBJ2-7; D remains ambiguous. The CDR3 here is CAWSINEQYF. DNA of the CDR3: TGTGCCTGGAGTATTAACGAGCAGTACTTC.